This TCR beta chain originates from a study of radiation and T cells in renal cell carcinoma. Time point given: blood 4 weeks post-SBRT, at nephrectomy. Treatment defined: 15 Gy SBRT to primary tumor, nephrectomy 4 weeks later. Nephrectomy followed 15 Gy stereotactic body radiation by 4 weeks. The tumor was a clear cell renal cell carcinoma. The V end was cut by 3 bases, the J end by 1 base, with 8 bases between. The CDR3 loop spans 13 amino acids. Germline V CDR1 and CDR2: GTSNPN, SVGIG (reference sequence). Method: immunoSEQ multiplex PCR; TCRdb's copy keeps in-frame clones and lacks some. The data contain about 43,000 clones, 65% to 85% of them singletons. Whole-study results and caveats: In blood, top tumor clones expanded by 2 weeks, shrinking by 4. Baseline intratumoral clonotype presence is unknown without pretreatment biopsies.

As concerns this clone: Its target is not known.

The material sequenced was blood, taken from a patient whose treatment included radiotherapy and nephrectomy. V and J are TRBV30 and TRBJ2-3; D is unclear. The clonotype originates from a woman in her 70s with renal cell carcinoma. The CDR3 region is CAWSPGGTDTQYF. The CDR3 bases are TGTGCCTGGAGCCCCGGAGGCACAGATACGCAGTATTTT.